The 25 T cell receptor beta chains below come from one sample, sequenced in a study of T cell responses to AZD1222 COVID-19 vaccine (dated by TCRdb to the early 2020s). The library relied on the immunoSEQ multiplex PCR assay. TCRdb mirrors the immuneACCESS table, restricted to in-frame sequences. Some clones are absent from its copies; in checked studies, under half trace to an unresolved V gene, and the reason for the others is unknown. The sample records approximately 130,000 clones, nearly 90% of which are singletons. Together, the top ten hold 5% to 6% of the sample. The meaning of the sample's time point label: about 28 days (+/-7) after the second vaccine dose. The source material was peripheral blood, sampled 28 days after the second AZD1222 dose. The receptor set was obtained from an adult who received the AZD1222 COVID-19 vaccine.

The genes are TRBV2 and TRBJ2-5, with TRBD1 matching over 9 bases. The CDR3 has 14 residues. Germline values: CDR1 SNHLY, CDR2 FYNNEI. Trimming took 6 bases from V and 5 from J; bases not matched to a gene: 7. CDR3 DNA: TGTGCCAGCAGGGAACAGGGGGCTGGTGAGACCCAGTACTTC. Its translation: CASREQGAGETQYF.

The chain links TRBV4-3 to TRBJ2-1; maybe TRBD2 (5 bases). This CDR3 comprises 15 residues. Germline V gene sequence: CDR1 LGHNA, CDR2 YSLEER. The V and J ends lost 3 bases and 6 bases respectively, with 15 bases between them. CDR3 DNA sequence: TGCGCCAGCAGCCACGAATTACTAGGAATCAATGAGCAGTTCTTC. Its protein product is CASSHELLGINEQFF.

CDR3 region: CASSIPGAQETQYF. As DNA, the CDR3 is TGTGCCAGTAGTATTCCAGGGGCCCAAGAGACCCAGTACTTC. The chain is built from TRBV19 and TRBJ2-5; TRBD1 might be the D (6 bases). V was pared by 3 bases and J by 1 base, with 9 bases between. The CDR3 loop spans 14 amino acids. Germline values: CDR1 LNHDA, CDR2 SQIVND (reference sequence).

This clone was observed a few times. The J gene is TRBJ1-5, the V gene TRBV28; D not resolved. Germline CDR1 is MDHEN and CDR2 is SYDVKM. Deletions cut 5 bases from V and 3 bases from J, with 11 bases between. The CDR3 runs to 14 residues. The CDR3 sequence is CASSDAGDNQPQHF. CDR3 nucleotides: TGTGCCAGCAGTGACGCAGGAGACAATCAGCCCCAGCATTTT.

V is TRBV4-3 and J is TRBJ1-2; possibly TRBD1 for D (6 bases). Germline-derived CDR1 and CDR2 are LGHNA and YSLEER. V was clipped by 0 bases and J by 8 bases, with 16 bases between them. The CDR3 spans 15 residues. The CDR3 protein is CASSQDWTANGGYTF. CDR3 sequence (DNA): TGCGCCAGCAGCCAAGATTGGACAGCAAACGGCGGCTACACCTTC.

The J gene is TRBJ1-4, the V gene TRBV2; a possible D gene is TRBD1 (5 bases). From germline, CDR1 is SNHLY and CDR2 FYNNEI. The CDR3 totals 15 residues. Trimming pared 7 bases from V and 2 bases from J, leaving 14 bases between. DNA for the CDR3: TGTGCCAGCACCCCGTGGGGACGGACTAATGAAAAACTGTTTTTT. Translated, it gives CASTPWGRTNEKLFF.

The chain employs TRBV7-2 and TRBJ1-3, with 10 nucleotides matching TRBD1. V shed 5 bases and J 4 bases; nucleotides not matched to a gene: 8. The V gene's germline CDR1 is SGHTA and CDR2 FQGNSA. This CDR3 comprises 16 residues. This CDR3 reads CASSLRQGAAGNTIYF. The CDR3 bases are TGTGCCAGCAGCCTAAGACAGGGGGCAGCCGGAAACACCATATATTTT.

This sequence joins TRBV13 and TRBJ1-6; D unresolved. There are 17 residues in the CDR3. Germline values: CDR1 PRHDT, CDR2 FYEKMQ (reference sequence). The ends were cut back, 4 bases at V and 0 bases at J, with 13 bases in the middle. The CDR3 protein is CASSSQADSSYNSPLHF. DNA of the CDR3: TGTGCCAGCAGCTCCCAGGCAGATAGCTCCTATAATTCACCCCTCCACTTT.

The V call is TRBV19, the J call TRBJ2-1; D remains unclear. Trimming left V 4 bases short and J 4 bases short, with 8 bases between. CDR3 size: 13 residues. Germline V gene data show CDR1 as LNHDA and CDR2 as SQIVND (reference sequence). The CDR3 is CASSTGRYNEQFF. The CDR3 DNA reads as TGTGCCAGTAGTACAGGACGTTACAATGAGCAGTTCTTC.

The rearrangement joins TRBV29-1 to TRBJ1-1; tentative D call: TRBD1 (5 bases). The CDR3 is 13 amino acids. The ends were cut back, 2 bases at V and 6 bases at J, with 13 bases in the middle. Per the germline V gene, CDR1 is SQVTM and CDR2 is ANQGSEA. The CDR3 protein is CSVELGPRSEAFF. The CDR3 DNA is TGCAGCGTTGAATTGGGACCCCGGTCTGAAGCTTTCTTT.

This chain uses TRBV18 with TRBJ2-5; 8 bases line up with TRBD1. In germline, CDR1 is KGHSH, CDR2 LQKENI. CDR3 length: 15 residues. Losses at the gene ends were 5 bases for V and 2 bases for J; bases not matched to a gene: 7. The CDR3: CASSAGQGTQETQYF. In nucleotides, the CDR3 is TGTGCCAGCTCAGCAGGACAGGGCACTCAAGAGACCCAGTACTTC.

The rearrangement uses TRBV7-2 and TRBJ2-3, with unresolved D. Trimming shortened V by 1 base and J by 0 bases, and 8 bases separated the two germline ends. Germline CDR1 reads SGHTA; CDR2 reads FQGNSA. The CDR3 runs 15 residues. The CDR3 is CASSLVDASTDTQYF. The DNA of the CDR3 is TGTGCCAGCAGCTTAGTTGACGCTAGCACAGATACGCAGTATTTT.

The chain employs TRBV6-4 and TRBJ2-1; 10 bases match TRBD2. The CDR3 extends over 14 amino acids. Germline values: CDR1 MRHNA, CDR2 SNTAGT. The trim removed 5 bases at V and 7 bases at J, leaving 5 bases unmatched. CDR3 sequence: CASSQSGRGNEQFF. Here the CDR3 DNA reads TGTGCCAGCAGTCAAAGCGGGAGGGGTAATGAGCAGTTCTTC.

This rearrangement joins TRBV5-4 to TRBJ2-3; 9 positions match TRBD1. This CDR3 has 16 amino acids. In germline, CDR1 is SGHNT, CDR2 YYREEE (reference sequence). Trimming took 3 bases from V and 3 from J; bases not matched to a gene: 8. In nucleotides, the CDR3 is TGTGCCAGCAGCTGGGGGGACAGGGAGGGGACAGATACGCAGTATTTT. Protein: CASSWGDREGTDTQYF.

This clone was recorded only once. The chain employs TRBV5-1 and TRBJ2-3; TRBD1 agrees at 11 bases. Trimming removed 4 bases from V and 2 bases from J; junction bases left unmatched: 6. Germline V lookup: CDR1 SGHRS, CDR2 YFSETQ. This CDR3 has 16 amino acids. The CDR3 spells CASSLGTGGFTDTQYF. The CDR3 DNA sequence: TGCGCCAGCAGCCTAGGGACAGGGGGTTTCACAGATACGCAGTATTTT.

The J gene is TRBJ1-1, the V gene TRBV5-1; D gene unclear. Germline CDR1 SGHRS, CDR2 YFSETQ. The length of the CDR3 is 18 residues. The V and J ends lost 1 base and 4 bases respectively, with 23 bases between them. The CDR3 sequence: CASSLRVAGPTSSTEAFF. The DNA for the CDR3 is TGCGCCAGCAGCTTGCGAGTTGCCGGGCCAACCTCGAGCACTGAAGCTTTCTTT.

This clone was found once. The CDR3 is CASSFRAGDTIYF. CDR3 nucleotide sequence: TGTGCCAGCAGCTTCCGGGCCGGGGACACCATATATTTT. V and J are TRBV7-9 and TRBJ1-3; D remains unclear. Per the germline V gene, CDR1 is SEHNR and CDR2 is FQNEAQ (reference sequence). V was cut by 3 bases and J by 8 bases, with 11 bases left in between. The CDR3 spans 13 residues.

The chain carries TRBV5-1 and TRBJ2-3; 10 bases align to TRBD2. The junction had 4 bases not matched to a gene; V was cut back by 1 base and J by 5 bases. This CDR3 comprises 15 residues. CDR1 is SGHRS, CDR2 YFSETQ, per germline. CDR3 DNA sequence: TGCGCCAGCAGCTTGTCAGCGGGAGGGTTAGATACGCAGTATTTT. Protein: CASSLSAGGLDTQYF.

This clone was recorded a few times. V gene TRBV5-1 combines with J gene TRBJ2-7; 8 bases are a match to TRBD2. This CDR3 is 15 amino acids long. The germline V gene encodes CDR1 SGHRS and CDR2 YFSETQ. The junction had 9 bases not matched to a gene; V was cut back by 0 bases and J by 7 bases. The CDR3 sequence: CASSLEAREGREQYF. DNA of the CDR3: TGCGCCAGCAGCTTGGAAGCCCGGGAGGGCCGTGAGCAGTACTTC.

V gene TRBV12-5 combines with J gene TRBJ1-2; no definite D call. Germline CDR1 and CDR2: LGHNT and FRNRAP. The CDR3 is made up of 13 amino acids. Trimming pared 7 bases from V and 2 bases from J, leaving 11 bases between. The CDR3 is CASAYDLNYGYTF. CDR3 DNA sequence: TGTGCTAGTGCCTACGACCTAAACTATGGCTACACCTTC.

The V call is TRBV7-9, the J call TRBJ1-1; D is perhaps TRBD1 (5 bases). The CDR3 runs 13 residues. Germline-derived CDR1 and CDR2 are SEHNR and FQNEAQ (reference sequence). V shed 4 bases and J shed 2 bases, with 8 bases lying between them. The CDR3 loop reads CASSWDGNTEAFF. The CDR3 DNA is TGTGCCAGCAGCTGGGACGGAAACACTGAAGCTTTCTTT. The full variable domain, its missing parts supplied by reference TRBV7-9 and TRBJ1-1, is DTGVSQNPRHKITKRGQNVTFRCDPISEHNRLYWYRQTLGQGPEFLTYFQNEAQLEKSRLLSDRFSAERPKGSFSTLEIQRTEQGDSAMYLCASSWDGNTEAFFGQGTRLTVV.

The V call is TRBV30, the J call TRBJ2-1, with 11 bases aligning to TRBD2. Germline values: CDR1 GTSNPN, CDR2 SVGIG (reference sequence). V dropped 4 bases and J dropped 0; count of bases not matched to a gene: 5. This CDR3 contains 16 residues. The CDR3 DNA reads TGTGCCTGGACTTTAGCGGGAGGGAGCTCCTACAATGAGCAGTTCTTC. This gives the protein CAWTLAGGSSYNEQFF.

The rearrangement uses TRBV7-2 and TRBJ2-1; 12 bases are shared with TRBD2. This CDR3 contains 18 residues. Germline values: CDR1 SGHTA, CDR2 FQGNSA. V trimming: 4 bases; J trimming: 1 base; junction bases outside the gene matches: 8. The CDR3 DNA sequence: TGTGCCAGCAGCTGGGTGGCTAGCGGGGGGGGATCCTACAATGAGCAGTTCTTC. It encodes CASSWVASGGGSYNEQFF.

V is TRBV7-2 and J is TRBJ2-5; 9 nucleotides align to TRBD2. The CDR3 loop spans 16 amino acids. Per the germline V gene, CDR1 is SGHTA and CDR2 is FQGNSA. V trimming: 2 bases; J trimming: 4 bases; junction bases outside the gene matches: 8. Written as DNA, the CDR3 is TGTGCCAGCAGCTTAACGCTAGCGGGGATTGGAGAGACCCAGTACTTC. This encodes CASSLTLAGIGETQYF.

In nucleotides, the CDR3 is TGTGCCAGCAGCTTAGTTAGGGGCAATCCATCACCCCTCCACTTT. It yields the protein CASSLVRGNPSPLHF. V gene TRBV11-2 combines with J gene TRBJ1-6; perhaps TRBD1 as D (5 bases). Germline values: CDR1 SGHAT, CDR2 FQNNGV. This CDR3 is built from 15 residues. Trimming stripped 1 base from V and 10 bases from J, with 14 bases between.